The sequence of this TCR beta chain was determined in a study of cytomegalovirus exposure and HLA in healthy donors. Primers: 60 Vbeta forward and 13 Jbeta reverse. The data were produced by immunoSEQ multiplex PCR, yet TCRdb's version contains in-frame clones alone and is incomplete. The table shows about 130,000 clones, with 80% occurring only once. Study conclusions and caveats: An assumption of roughly uniform sequencing depth across donors underlay the presence/absence analyses. It is likely that the observed cluster of highly shared sequence variants was a sequencing artifact.

Of note for this clone: Its antigen remains unknown.

The donors gave bone marrow, and they were healthy. The CDR3 loop spans 14 amino acids. V was pared by 10 bases and J by 7 bases, with 15 bases of the junction left unmatched. Germline CDR1 is MNHNY and CDR2 is SVGAGI (reference sequence). J is TRBJ1-2 and V is TRBV6-6; 7 nucleotides align to TRBD1. This clonotype was obtained from a male donor in good health and CMV-seronegative. The sample was PBMCs. In nucleotides, the CDR3 is TGTGCCATCAGCCCAGGGGGTAGGCTTTTTGGCTACACCTTC. The encoded protein is CAISPGGRLFGYTF.